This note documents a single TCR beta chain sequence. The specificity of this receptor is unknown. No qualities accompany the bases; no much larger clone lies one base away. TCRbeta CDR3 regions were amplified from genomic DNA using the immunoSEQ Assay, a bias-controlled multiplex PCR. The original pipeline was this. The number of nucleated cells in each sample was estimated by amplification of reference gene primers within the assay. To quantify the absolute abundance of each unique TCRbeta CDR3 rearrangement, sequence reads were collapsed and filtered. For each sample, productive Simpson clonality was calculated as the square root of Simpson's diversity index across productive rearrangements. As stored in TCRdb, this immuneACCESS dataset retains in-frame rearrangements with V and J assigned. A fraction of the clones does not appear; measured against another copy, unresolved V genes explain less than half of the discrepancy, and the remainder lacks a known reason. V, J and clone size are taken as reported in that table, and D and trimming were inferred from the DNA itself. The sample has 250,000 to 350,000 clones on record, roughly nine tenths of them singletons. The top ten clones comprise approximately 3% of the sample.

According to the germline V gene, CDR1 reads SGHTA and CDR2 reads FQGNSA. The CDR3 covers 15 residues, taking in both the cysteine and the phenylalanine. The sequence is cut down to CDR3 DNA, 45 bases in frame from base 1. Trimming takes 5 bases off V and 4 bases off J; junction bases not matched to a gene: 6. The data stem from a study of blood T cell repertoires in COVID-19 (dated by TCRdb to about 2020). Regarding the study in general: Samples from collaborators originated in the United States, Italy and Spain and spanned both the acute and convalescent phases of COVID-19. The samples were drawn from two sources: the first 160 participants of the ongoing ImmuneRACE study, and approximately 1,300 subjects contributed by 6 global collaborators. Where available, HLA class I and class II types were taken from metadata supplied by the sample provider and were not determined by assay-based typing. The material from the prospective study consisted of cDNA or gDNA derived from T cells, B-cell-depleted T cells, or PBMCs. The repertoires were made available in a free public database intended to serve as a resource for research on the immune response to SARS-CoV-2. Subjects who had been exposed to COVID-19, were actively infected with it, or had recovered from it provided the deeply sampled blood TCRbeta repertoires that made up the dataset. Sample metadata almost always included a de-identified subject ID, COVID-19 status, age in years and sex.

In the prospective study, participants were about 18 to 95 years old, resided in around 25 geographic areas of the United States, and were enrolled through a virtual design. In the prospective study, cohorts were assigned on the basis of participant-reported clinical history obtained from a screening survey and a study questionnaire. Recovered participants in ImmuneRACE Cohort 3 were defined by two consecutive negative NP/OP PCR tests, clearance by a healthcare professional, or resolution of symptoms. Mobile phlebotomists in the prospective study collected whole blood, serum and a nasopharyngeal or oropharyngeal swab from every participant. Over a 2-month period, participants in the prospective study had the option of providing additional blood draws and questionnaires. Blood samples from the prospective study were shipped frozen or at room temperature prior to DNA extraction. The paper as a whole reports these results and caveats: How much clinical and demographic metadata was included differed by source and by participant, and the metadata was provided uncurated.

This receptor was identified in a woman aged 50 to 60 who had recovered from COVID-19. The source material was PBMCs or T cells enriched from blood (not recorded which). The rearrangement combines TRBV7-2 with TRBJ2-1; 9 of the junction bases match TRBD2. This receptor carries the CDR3 CASSGGLAIYNEQFF. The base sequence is TGTGCCAGCAGCGGCGGACTAGCGATTTACAATGAGCAGTTCTTC.